This T cell receptor (beta chain) was recovered during a study of cytomegalovirus exposure and HLA in healthy donors. Study outcomes and limitations: Later analysis indicated greater clonal expansion among HLA-associated TCR beta chains than among equally common other chains. A later analysis found that most CMV-associated TCR beta chains appeared HLA-restricted.

The germline V and J ends were trimmed by 4 bases and 5 bases, with 18 bases remaining between them. The CDR3 covers 16 residues. The germline V gene has CDR1 LNHDA and CDR2 SQIVND (reference sequence). Primers included in the PCR were 60 Vbeta and 13 Jbeta primers. Method: immunoSEQ multiplex PCR; TCRdb's copy keeps in-frame clones and lacks some. The sample holds about 84,000 clones, over 75% seen once. With respect to this clone: The antigen is not known.

The chain uses TRBV19 and TRBJ1-5, with D possibly TRBD1 on 6 matching bases. The material sequenced was PBMCs. The TCR originated in a male donor in good health and CMV-seropositive. CDR3 sequence (DNA): TGTGCCAGTAGTAAGAGAGCACAGGCAGGGGATCAGCCCCAGCATTTT. This sequence encodes CASSKRAQAGDQPQHF.